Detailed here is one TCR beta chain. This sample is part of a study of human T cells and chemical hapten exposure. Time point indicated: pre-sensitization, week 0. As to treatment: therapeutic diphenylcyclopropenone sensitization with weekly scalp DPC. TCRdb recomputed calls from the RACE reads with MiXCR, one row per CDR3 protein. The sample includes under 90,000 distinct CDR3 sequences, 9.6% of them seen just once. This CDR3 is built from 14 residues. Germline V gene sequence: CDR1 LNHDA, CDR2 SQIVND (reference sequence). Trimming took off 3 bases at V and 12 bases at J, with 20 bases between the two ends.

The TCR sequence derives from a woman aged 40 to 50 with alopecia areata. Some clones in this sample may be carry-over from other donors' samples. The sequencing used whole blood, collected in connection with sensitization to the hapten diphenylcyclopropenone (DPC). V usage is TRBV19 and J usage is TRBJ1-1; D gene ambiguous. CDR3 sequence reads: CASSIAGEGTSPFF. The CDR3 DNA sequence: TGTGCCAGTAGTATCGCCGGGGAGGGAACATCACCTTTCTTT. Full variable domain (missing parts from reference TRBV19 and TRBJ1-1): DGGITQSPKYLFRKEGQNVTLSCEQNLNHDAMYWYRQDPGQGLRLIYYSQIVNDFQKGDIAEGYSVSREKKESFPLTVTSAQKNPTAFYLCASSIAGEGTSPFFGQGTRLTVV.